This is a list of T cell receptor beta chains from one sample in a study of molecular identifiers for immune sequencing clone quantification. TCRdb redid the calling of the PCR reads with MiXCR, one entry per CDR3 protein. This sample has about 65,000 distinct CDR3 sequences, with less than 20% found just once. The sequenced material came from naive CD8+ T cells from blood, with Jurkat cell RNA spiked in. These receptors all come from a human donor in good health. Some libraries in this study had Jurkat cell RNA spiked in. Each CDR3 is given with its conserved first and last residue. The D gene is left open where the match is weak. Rows may omit the clone size; those that give it use once, few, many or a size class.

cdr3_nt,cdr3_aa,v_call,clone_size,d_call,cdr3_length,j_call
TGTGCCAGCAGGTCAGGGGGCTCGGAGACCCAGTACTTC,CASRSGGSETQYF,TRBV2,many,TRBD1,13,TRBJ2-5
TGTGCCAGCAGTTATGGCCCGACGGCGCGGGAGGGCCTGGCCTACAATGAGCAGTTCTTC,CASSYGPTAREGLAYNEQFF,TRBV28,many,TRBD2,20,TRBJ2-1
TGTGCCAGCAGTTCAGGGGGGGCCGTCGGGTACACCGGGGAGCTGTTTTTT,CASSSGGAVGYTGELFF,TRBV7-7,many,.,17,TRBJ2-2
TGTGCCAGCAGTTACTCGACTAGCGGGATCGGTGAGCAGTACTTC,CASSYSTSGIGEQYF,TRBV6-5,.,TRBD2,15,TRBJ2-7
TGCGCCAGCAGCCTCCGTGTTGGCGGGGCGGGAGGGGGAGCAGATACGCAGTATTTT,CASSLRVGGAGGGADTQYF,TRBV4-1,many,TRBD2,19,TRBJ2-3
TGCAGTGCTAGAGGTGCTCGAGGACTAGCGGGATTCGATACGCAGTATTTT,CSARGARGLAGFDTQYF,TRBV20-1,many,TRBD2,17,TRBJ2-3
TGCAGTGCTAGAGATCCCGGACTAGCATTCAATGAGCAGTTCTTC,CSARDPGLAFNEQFF,TRBV20-1,many,TRBD2,15,TRBJ2-1
TGTGCCACCAGTGCCCCCCTGGGTCGGGGGACAGGCACCTACGAGCAGTACTTC,CATSAPLGRGTGTYEQYF,TRBV24-1,many,TRBD1,18,TRBJ2-7
TGCAGTTCAAAGGACAGTAGCTCCTACAATGAGCAGTTCTTC,CSSKDSSSYNEQFF,TRBV20-1,many,.,14,TRBJ2-1
TGTGCCAGCAGTTCACCTACTAGCGGGTCGAACACCGGGGAGCTGTTTTTT,CASSSPTSGSNTGELFF,TRBV12-3/TRBV12-4,many,TRBD2,17,TRBJ2-2
TGTGCCACCACCCAGAGGGAGTGGGAACCTAGCACAGATACGCAGTATTTT,CATTQREWEPSTDTQYF,TRBV13,many,.,17,TRBJ2-3
TGTGCCAGCACAAAATCGGGGGGCAAGGGCACAGATACGCAGTATTTT,CASTKSGGKGTDTQYF,TRBV28,many,.,16,TRBJ2-3
TGTGCCAGCAGCCCGATTTTGGCGGGAGAAACAGAAGATACGCAGTATTTT,CASSPILAGETEDTQYF,TRBV13,many,TRBD2,17,TRBJ2-3
TGTGCCAGCCGGGACAGCAATAGCAATCAGCCCCAGCATTTT,CASRDSNSNQPQHF,TRBV27,few,TRBD1,14,TRBJ1-5
TGTGCCAGTAGTATTGAGGCGCGGGTAGAGCCCTACAATGAGCAGTTCTTC,CASSIEARVEPYNEQFF,TRBV19,few,.,17,TRBJ2-1
TGCGCCAGCAGCCACTATAGCGGGGCTTCCTACAATGAGCAGTTCTTC,CASSHYSGASYNEQFF,TRBV4-1,many,TRBD2,16,TRBJ2-1
TGTGCCAGCAGTTACCCGGTCCCGGAGCTGTTTTTT,CASSYPVPELFF,TRBV6-2/TRBV6-3,many,.,12,TRBJ2-2
TGTGCCACCAGCATACCGCCCGGGGGAACCGGGGAGCTGTTTTTT,CATSIPPGGTGELFF,TRBV15,.,.,15,TRBJ2-2
TGCAGCGTTGACGGTGAAGGCAGGGGGCGCGAGGGGAACACCGGGGAGCTGTTTTTT,CSVDGEGRGREGNTGELFF,TRBV29-1,many,TRBD1,19,TRBJ2-2
TGTGCCAGCAGTTTATTATCCCAGGGGAGAGTGGACACTGAAGCTTTCTTT,CASSLLSQGRVDTEAFF,TRBV27,many,.,17,TRBJ1-1
TGTGCCACGGAGGGGGACGTAGAAGAGACCCAGTACTTC,CATEGDVEETQYF,TRBV10-3,many,.,13,TRBJ2-5
TGCAGCGCGGCCGGGACAGGTCGTTTTTTCTTT,CSAAGTGRFFF,TRBV29-1,many,TRBD1,11,TRBJ1-1
TGCAGTGCTAGCGAAGACACCGGGGAGCTGTTTTTT,CSASEDTGELFF,TRBV20-1,many,.,12,TRBJ2-2
TGTGCCAGCAGTTTACCGGGGGAAAGCGGGACTAGCACAGATACGCAGCATTTT,CASSLPGESGTSTDTQHF,TRBV28,few,.,18,TRBJ1-5
TGTGCCAGCAGCTTAGAGTTCGCAGGGCCCTACGGGCAGTACTTC,CASSLEFAGPYGQYF,TRBV7-6,.,.,15,TRBJ2-7
TGTGCCAGCAGTTTAATGGGAGGGCCGAATGAGCAGTTCTTC,CASSLMGGPNEQFF,TRBV12-3/TRBV12-4,few,TRBD2,14,TRBJ2-1
TGCAGTGCTACCCGCAGGCTAGCGGTAGACCCTAGCACAGATACGCAGTATTTT,CSATRRLAVDPSTDTQYF,TRBV20-1,many,TRBD2,18,TRBJ2-3
TGCACCAGCAGCCCCCCCGGGGAGCAGTACTTC,CTSSPPGEQYF,TRBV1,.,.,11,TRBJ2-7
TGTGCCTGGAGTGTCTTCCCCAATGAGCAGTTCTTC,CAWSVFPNEQFF,TRBV30,many,.,12,TRBJ2-1
TGCAGCGTTGGGTCGGATGGGACCCAGTACTTC,CSVGSDGTQYF,TRBV29-1,many,.,11,TRBJ2-5
TGTGCCAGCGGCTTCCTTACTGAAGCTTTCTTT,CASGFLTEAFF,TRBV5-4,many,.,11,TRBJ1-1
TGTGCCAGCAGCGGGACAGGGCCCGAGCAGTACTTC,CASSGTGPEQYF,TRBV11-2,many,TRBD1,12,TRBJ2-7